Listed below are T cell receptor beta chains from one sample, sequenced in a study of blood T cell repertoires in COVID-19. The method was immunoSEQ multiplex PCR; TCRdb's version includes in-frame clones alone and lacks a portion of them. The table includes 300,000 to 400,000 clones, 90% to 95% detected once. The sequenced sample consisted of peripheral blood. The receptors shown here come from a woman aged 18-35 years who had recovered from COVID-19. CDR3s include the opening cysteine and the closing phenylalanine or tryptophan. D genes are given only for firm matches. Expanded clones get a size class; other rows say once, few or many, or leave the size out.

d_gene	v_gene	abundance	j_gene	CDR3nt	CDR3aa
TRBD1	TRBV10-1	.	TRBJ2-1	TGCGCCAGCAGTCCGACGGACCCCGGGACAGGGCAGGCCAATGAGCAGTTCTTC	CASSPTDPGTGQANEQFF
.	TRBV7-2	.	TRBJ1-1	TGTGCCAGCAGCTGGTCGTACAGGATGAACACTGAAGCTTTCTTT	CASSWSYRMNTEAFF
TRBD1	TRBV11-2	.	TRBJ1-2	TGTGCCAGCAGGGACAGGGGCGGTTTGAGAGCTTTTTCGTATGGCTACACCTTC	CASRDRGGLRAFSYGYTF
TRBD1	TRBV7-2	.	TRBJ2-3	TGTGCCAGCAGCTTCAACAGGGGTTCTACCGATACGCAGTATTTT	CASSFNRGSTDTQYF
TRBD2	TRBV10-3	.	TRBJ2-1	TGTGCCATCAGGGGGACTAGCGGGAGTTCTTACAATGAGCAGTTCTTC	CAIRGTSGSSYNEQFF
.	TRBV9	.	TRBJ2-2	TGTGCCAGTGGAAAAGCGGGCCCGAACACCGGGGAGCTGTTTTTT	CASGKAGPNTGELFF
TRBD2	TRBV24-1	.	TRBJ2-1	TGTGCCACCAGTGGGAGAGGTCGATTAGCGGGTGGGGACTACAATGAGCAGTTCTTC	CATSGRGRLAGGDYNEQFF
.	TRBV19	.	TRBJ1-2	TGTGCCAGTAGTTACGGGAATGGCTACACCTTC	CASSYGNGYTF
.	TRBV5-4	.	TRBJ2-1	TGTGCCAGCAGCTCTCCGGGGCCGGGGGTCTATGAGCAGTTCTTC	CASSSPGPGVYEQFF
TRBD1	TRBV18	.	TRBJ2-1	TGTGCCAGCTCACCGGGGCAGGGGGCTAATGAGCAGTTCTTC	CASSPGQGANEQFF
.	TRBV4-1	.	TRBJ1-1	TGCGCCAGCAGCCAAGATTACGGGGTGAACACTGAAGCTTTCTTT	CASSQDYGVNTEAFF
TRBD1	TRBV6-5	.	TRBJ1-1	TGTGCCAGCACTCGGGACAGACTCATGAACACTGAAGCTTTCTTT	CASTRDRLMNTEAFF
.	TRBV7-2	few	TRBJ2-5	TGTGCCAGCAGCTTTGGACTCAAGGAGACGGAGACCCAGTACTTC	CASSFGLKETETQYF
.	TRBV2	.	TRBJ2-2	TGTGCCAGCAGTGGGGGCGCGAGCACCGGGGAGCTGTTTTTT	CASSGGASTGELFF
.	TRBV19	once	TRBJ1-3	TGTGCCAGTATTAGCGATGGAAACACCATATATTTT	CASISDGNTIYF
.	TRBV9	.	TRBJ2-3	TGTGCCAGCAGCCCAAGATGGGAGCGGCCAGATACGCAGTATTTT	CASSPRWERPDTQYF
.	TRBV12-3/TRBV12-4	.	TRBJ1-2	TGTGCCAGCAGTCGTACAGGGAACTATGGCTACACCTTC	CASSRTGNYGYTF
TRBD2	TRBV3-1/TRBV3-2	.	TRBJ2-1	TGTGCCAGCAGCCAAAACACCGGGACTAGCGGGAGAAATGAGCAGTTCTTC	CASSQNTGTSGRNEQFF
TRBD1	TRBV6-2/TRBV6-3	.	TRBJ1-2	TGTGCCAGCAGTTACTCGAGAAAAGGAGGGACAGATAACTATGGCTACACCTTC	CASSYSRKGGTDNYGYTF
TRBD1	TRBV30	.	TRBJ1-1	TGTGCCTGGAAAGCCGACAGGGTTAAGGTTGAAGCTTTCTTT	CAWKADRVKVEAFF
TRBD2	TRBV28	.	TRBJ2-1	TGTGCCAGCAGTAGACTAGCGGGAGGGTCTTCCTACAATGAGCAGTTCTTC	CASSRLAGGSSYNEQFF
.	TRBV6-5	.	TRBJ1-2	TGTGCCAGCAGTTACCGGAGGGGGGGTGGCTACACCTTC	CASSYRRGGGYTF
TRBD1	TRBV5-1	.	TRBJ1-1	TGCGCCAGCAGCCCTGAAGGACAGGCGAACACTGAAGCTTTCTTT	CASSPEGQANTEAFF
.	TRBV7-2	.	TRBJ1-6	TGTGCCAGCAGCTCTCAGGGTGGGGCGACCCTCCACTTT	CASSSQGGATLHF
.	TRBV6-2/TRBV6-3	.	TRBJ1-5	TGTGCCAGCAGCTCGAATACCGGGACTGCCCACAATCAGCCCCAGCATTTT	CASSSNTGTAHNQPQHF
TRBD1	TRBV4-3	.	TRBJ1-1	TGCGCCAGCAGCCAAGATACAGGGGGCACTGAAGCTTTCTTT	CASSQDTGGTEAFF
.	TRBV15	once	TRBJ1-4	TGTGCCACCAGCAGAGTACGTCCCGTCGGTGAAAAACTGTTTTTT	CATSRVRPVGEKLFF
.	TRBV7-9	.	TRBJ1-2	TGTGCCAGCAGCTTAGCGGGGGCTGGTGGCTACACCTTC	CASSLAGAGGYTF
.	TRBV12-3/TRBV12-4	.	TRBJ1-1	TGTGCCAGCACTCTGAACAGGTTTAGGGCTTTCTTT	CASTLNRFRAFF
.	TRBV4-3	.	TRBJ1-4	TGCGCCAGCAGCCAAGATTTGGGCCTTAATGAAAAACTGTTTTTT	CASSQDLGLNEKLFF
.	TRBV2	once	TRBJ1-1	TGTGCCAGCAGTGGGGAGGGACGGTATACTGAAGCTTTCTTT	CASSGEGRYTEAFF
.	TRBV11-2	.	TRBJ2-1	TGTGCCAGCAGCTTAGCCCCGGGCGCGGGCAATGAGCAGTTCTTC	CASSLAPGAGNEQFF
.	TRBV19	.	TRBJ1-1	TGTGCCAGTGCACTGGGAGCGAACACTGAAGCTTTCTTT	CASALGANTEAFF
TRBD1	TRBV7-9	once	TRBJ2-1	TGTGCCAGCAGCATCCTTAACAGGGGGCCGTCCTACAATGAGCAGTTCTTC	CASSILNRGPSYNEQFF
.	TRBV6-5	.	TRBJ1-6	TGTGCCAGCAGTTTCAGGGCCTATAGCCCCCTCCACTTT	CASSFRAYSPLHF
TRBD2	TRBV29-1	once	TRBJ2-2	TGCAGCGTTGAAGATCAAGGCGGGAGGGGGCGACCCGGGGAGCTGTTTTTT	CSVEDQGGRGRPGELFF
.	TRBV5-1	.	TRBJ1-2	TGCGCCAGCAGGTACCGACAATTTATCCCCTATGGCTACACCTTC	CASRYRQFIPYGYTF
.	TRBV7-9	.	TRBJ2-3	TGTGCCAGCAGCCTAACTAGGGTGGGTGCAGATACGCAGTATTTT	CASSLTRVGADTQYF
.	TRBV11-3	once	TRBJ1-1	TGTGCCAGCAGCTTTGGGGGGGCAGGGAACACTGAAGCTTTCTTT	CASSFGGAGNTEAFF
.	TRBV6-5	.	TRBJ2-4	TGTGCCAGCAGTTCCCCCGGGTGGGTTCAGTACTTC	CASSSPGWVQYF
.	TRBV11-3	.	TRBJ1-2	TGTGCCAGCAGCCCGGGAGAGGGGATCGGCTATGGCTACACCTTC	CASSPGEGIGYGYTF
.	TRBV7-9	.	TRBJ1-3	TGTGCCAGCAGCTTAGGGAGGACAGTTGGAAACACCATATATTTT	CASSLGRTVGNTIYF
TRBD2	TRBV6-5	.	TRBJ2-3	TGTGCCAGCAGTTACCGAGCGGGAGTCGCGGATACGCAGTATTTT	CASSYRAGVADTQYF
.	TRBV4-3	few	TRBJ1-1	TGCGCCAGCAGCCAAGAAATTGCGGTCATGAACACTGAAGCTTTCTTT	CASSQEIAVMNTEAFF
TRBD2	TRBV5-1	.	TRBJ2-5	TGCGCCAGCAGCTGGAGGGGACTAGCGGGAGCGGGGGAGACCCAGTACTTC	CASSWRGLAGAGETQYF
TRBD1	TRBV5-6	.	TRBJ2-1	TGTGCCAGCAGCCGCCAGGGGGCAGGGATCCGCGAGCAGTTCTTC	CASSRQGAGIREQFF
TRBD1	TRBV19	few	TRBJ1-4	TGTGCCAGTAGACGACTGACAGGGGAGAGTGAAAAACTGTTTTTT	CASRRLTGESEKLFF
TRBD2	TRBV9	.	TRBJ2-5	TGTGCCAGCAGCCCCACCGGCGGGGATAGCGGGAGGACACAAGAGACCCAGTACTTC	CASSPTGGDSGRTQETQYF
.	TRBV19	.	TRBJ1-2	TGTGCCAGTAGTATAGTCAACAGGGAAGTTGGCTACACCTTC	CASSIVNREVGYTF
.	TRBV24-1	.	TRBJ1-1	TGTGCCACCAGTGTTTCAGGGTATACCGAAGCTTTCTTT	CATSVSGYTEAFF
TRBD1	TRBV7-2	.	TRBJ2-2	TGTGCCAGCAGATTTACAGGGGCAGGGGAGCTGTTTTTT	CASRFTGAGELFF
.	TRBV24-1	.	TRBJ2-3	TGTGCCACCAGTGATTCGGGTGCTAGCCGAAGCACAGATACGCAGTATTTT	CATSDSGASRSTDTQYF
.	TRBV27	.	TRBJ1-5	TGTGCCAGCAGTTTCCGGGGGGGCGTGAATCAGCCCCAGCATTTT	CASSFRGGVNQPQHF
TRBD1	TRBV7-6	.	TRBJ2-1	TGTGCCAGCAGCCCCCGGACAGGGATCTACCGGGACCAACCTTACAATGAGCAGTTCTTC	CASSPRTGIYRDQPYNEQFF
.	TRBV11-3	.	TRBJ2-1	TGTGCCAGCAGCTTAGATTCCGGTAAAAATGAGCAGTTCTTC	CASSLDSGKNEQFF
TRBD1	TRBV6-2/TRBV6-3	.	TRBJ2-6	TGTGCCAGCAGCCTACAGGGGGCAGGCGGGGCCAACGTCCTGACTTTC	CASSLQGAGGANVLTF
.	TRBV5-5	.	TRBJ2-1	TGTGCCAGCAGCTTGAGTCTTGTGCGGCAGTCCTACAATGAGCAGTTCTTC	CASSLSLVRQSYNEQFF
TRBD1	TRBV5-4	.	TRBJ1-1	TGTGCCAGCAGCCTTACAGGGGACGGGAACACTGAAGCTTTCTTT	CASSLTGDGNTEAFF
TRBD2	TRBV24-1	.	TRBJ2-1	TGTGCCACCAGTGATTTCCCCCCCAGACTAGCGGGAGACGCCTGGAGCTCCTACAATGAGCAGTTCTTC	CATSDFPPRLAGDAWSSYNEQFF
.	TRBV5-8	.	TRBJ2-2	TGTGCCAGCAGCTTGGTCTTGGGGCGTGGCGGGGAGCTGTTTTTT	CASSLVLGRGGELFF